This T cell receptor (beta chain) is from a study of T cells in Graves' hyperthyroidism and ophthalmopathy. Under 3 months was the duration of disease in ophthalmopathy patients, who also had a Clinical Activity Score of at least 3 and a NOSPECS grade of at least 4. Concerning this clonotype: Its antigen is still unknown.

Study outcomes and limitations: In validation, the model predicted ophthalmopathy. These predictions came a median roughly seven months before onset.

CDR1 is SQVTM and CDR2 is ANQGSEA in the germline V gene. The CDR3 sequence is 15 residues long. V lost 7 bases to trimming and J lost 6 bases; unmatched junction nucleotides: 18. RNA transcripts yielded amplified TCR beta CDR3 regions. The HTBI primer set served for first-round RT-PCR of the TCR CDR3. MiXCR, run by TCRdb on the multiplex PCR reads, gives a single entry per CDR3 protein. This table has over 350,000 distinct CDR3 sequences, around an eighth appearing once. The source of this sequence is a man between 50 and 59 years old with Graves' ophthalmopathy. The chain employs TRBV29-1 and TRBJ2-7, with 7 bases matching TRBD2. Sequencing was performed on blood. The CDR3 protein is CSATGTGGRPREQYF. In DNA form, the CDR3 reads TGCAGCGCCACCGGGACTGGCGGGAGACCTCGCGAGCAGTACTTC.